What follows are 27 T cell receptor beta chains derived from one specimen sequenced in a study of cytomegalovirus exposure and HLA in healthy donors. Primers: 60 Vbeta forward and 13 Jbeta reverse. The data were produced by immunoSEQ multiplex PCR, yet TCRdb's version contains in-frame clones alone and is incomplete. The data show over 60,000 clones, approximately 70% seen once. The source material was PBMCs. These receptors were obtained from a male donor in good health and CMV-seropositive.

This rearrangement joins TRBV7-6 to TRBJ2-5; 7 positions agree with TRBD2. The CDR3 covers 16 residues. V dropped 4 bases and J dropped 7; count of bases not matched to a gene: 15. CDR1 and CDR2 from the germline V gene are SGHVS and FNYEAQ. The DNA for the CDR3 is TGTGCCAGCAGCTCTGGGAGGGCCGGGCCTCGGGTGACCCAGTACTTC. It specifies CASSSGRAGPRVTQYF.

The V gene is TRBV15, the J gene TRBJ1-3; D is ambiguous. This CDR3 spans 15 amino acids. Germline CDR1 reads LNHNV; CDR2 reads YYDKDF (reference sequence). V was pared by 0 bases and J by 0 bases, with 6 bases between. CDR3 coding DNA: TGTGCCACCAGCAGAGATAGTTCCTCTGGAAACACCATATATTTT. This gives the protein CATSRDSSSGNTIYF.

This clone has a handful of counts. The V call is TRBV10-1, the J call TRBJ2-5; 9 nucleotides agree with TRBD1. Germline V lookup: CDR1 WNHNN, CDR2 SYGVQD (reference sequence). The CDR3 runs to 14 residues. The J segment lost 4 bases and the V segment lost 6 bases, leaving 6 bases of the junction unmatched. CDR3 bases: TGCGCCAGCAGCACAGGGGGCAGAGGAGAGACCCAGTACTTC. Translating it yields CASSTGGRGETQYF.

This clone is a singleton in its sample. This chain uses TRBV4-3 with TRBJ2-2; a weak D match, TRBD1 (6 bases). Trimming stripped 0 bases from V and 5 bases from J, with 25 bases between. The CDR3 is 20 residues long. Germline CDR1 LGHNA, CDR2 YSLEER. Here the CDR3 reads CASSQDNGRGWSKETGELFF. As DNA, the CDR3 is TGCGCCAGCAGCCAAGATAACGGCAGGGGATGGTCGAAAGAGACCGGGGAGCTGTTTTTT.

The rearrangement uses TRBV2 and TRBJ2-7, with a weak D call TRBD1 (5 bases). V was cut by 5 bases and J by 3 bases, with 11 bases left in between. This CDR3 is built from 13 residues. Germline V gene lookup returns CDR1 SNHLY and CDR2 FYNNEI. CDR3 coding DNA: TGTGCCAGCAGTCGGACAACGATCTACGAGCAGTACTTC. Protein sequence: CASSRTTIYEQYF.

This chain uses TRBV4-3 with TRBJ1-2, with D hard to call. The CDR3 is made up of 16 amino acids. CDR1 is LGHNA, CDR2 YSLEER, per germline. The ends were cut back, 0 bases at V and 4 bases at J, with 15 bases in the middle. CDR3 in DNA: TGCGCCAGCAGCCAAGATTCAGTGGAAACTAGCTATGGCTACACCTTC. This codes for CASSQDSVETSYGYTF.

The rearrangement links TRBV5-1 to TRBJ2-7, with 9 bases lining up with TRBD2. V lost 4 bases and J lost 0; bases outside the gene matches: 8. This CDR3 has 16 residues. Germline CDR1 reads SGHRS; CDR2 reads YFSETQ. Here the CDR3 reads CASSVTSGRSSYEQYF. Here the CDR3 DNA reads TGCGCCAGCAGCGTTACTAGCGGGCGGAGCTCCTACGAGCAGTACTTC.

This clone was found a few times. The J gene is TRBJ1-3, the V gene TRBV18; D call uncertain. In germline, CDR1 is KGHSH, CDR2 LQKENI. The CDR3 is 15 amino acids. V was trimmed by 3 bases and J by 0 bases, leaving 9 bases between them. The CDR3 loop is CASSPVKSSGNTIYF. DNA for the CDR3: TGTGCCAGCTCACCGGTCAAGAGCTCTGGAAACACCATATATTTT.

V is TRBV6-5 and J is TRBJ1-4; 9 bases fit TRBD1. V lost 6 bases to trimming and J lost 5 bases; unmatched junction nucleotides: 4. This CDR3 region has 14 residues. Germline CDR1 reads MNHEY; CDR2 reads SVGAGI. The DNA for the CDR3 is TGTGCCAGCAGCACCGGGACAGGGAATGAAAAACTGTTTTTT. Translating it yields CASSTGTGNEKLFF.

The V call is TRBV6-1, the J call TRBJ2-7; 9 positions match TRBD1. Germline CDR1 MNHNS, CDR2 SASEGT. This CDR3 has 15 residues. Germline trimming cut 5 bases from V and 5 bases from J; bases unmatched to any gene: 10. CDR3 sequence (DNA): TGTGCCAGCAGTCTAACAGGGGGCGGAGTGGACGAGCAGTACTTC. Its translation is CASSLTGGGVDEQYF.

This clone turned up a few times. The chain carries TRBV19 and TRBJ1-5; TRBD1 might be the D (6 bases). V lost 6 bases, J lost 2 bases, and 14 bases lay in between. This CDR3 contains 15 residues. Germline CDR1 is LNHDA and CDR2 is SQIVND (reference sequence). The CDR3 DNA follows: TGTGCCAGTAGGATACAGGGCTATGGCAATCAGCCCCAGCATTTT. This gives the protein CASRIQGYGNQPQHF.

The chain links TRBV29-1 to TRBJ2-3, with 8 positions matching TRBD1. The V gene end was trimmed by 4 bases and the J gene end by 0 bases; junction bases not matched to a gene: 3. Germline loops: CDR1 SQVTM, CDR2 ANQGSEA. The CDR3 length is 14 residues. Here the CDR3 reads CSVGQGTSTDTQYF. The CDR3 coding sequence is TGCAGCGTTGGACAGGGGACTAGCACAGATACGCAGTATTTT.

CDR3 sequence reads: CASSVEAGTYEQYF. The CDR3 coding sequence is TGTGCCAGCAGCGTCGAAGCGGGCACCTACGAGCAGTACTTC. V usage is TRBV9 and J usage is TRBJ2-7, with a possible D match to TRBD2 (6 bases). The CDR3 runs to 14 residues. The germline gives CDR1 SGDLS, CDR2 YYNGEE. V was pared by 2 bases and J by 2 bases, with 11 bases between.

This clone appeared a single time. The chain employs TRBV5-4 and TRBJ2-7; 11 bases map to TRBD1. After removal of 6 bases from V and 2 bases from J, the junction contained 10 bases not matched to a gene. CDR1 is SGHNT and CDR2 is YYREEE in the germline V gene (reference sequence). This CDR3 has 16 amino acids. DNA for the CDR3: TGTGCCAGCAATCCCAGTGCGGGACAGGGGGCCTACGAGCAGTACTTC. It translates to CASNPSAGQGAYEQYF.

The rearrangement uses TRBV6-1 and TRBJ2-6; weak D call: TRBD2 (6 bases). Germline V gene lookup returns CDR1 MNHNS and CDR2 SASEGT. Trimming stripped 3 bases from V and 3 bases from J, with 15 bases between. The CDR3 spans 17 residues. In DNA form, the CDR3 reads TGTGCCAGCAGTGACCTCATGGGGGGAAGTGGGGCCAACGTCCTGACTTTC. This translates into CASSDLMGGSGANVLTF.

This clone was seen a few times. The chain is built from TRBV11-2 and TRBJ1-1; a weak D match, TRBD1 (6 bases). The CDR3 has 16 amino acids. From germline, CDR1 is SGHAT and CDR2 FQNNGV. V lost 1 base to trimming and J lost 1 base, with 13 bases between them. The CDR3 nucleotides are TGTGCCAGCAGCTTAGGGCGGGGGCGCGGGAACACTGAAGCTTTCTTT. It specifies CASSLGRGRGNTEAFF.

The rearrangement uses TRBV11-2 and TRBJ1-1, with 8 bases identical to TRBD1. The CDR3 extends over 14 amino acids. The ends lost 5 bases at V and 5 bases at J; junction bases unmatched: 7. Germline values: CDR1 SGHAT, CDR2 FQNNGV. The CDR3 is CASSGRGPGTEAFF. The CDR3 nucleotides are TGTGCCAGCAGCGGCAGGGGGCCGGGGACTGAAGCTTTCTTT.

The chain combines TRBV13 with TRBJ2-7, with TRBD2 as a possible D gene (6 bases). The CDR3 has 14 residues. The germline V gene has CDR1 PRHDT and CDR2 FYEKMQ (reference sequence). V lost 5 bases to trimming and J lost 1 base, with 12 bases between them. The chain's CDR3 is CASSGGLESYEQYF. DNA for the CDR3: TGTGCCAGCAGCGGGGGACTGGAATCCTACGAGCAGTACTTC.

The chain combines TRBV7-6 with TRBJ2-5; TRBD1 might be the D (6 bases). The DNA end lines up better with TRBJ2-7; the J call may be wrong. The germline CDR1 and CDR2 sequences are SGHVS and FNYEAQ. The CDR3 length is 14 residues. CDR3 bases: TGTGCCAGCAGCTTAGCGCTACAGGGATCCGAGCAGTACTTC. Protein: CASSLALQGSEQYF.

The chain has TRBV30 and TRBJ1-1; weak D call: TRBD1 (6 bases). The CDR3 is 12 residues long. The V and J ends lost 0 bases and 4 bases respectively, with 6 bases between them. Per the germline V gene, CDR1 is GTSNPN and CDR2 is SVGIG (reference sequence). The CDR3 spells CAWSVGGTEAFF. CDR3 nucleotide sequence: TGTGCCTGGAGTGTAGGGGGCACTGAAGCTTTCTTT.

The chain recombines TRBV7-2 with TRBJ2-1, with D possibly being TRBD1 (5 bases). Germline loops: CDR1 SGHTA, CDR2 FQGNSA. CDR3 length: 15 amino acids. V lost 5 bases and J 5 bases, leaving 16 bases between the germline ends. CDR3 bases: TGTGCCAGCAGCGTAGATGTAGCAGGGAACAATGAGCAGTTCTTC. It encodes CASSVDVAGNNEQFF. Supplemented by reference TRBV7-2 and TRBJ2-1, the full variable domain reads GAGVSQSPSNKVTEKGKDVELRCDPISGHTALYWYRQSLGQGLEFLIYFQGNSAPDKSGLPSDRFSAERTGGSVSTLTIQRTQQEDSAVYLCASSVDVAGNNEQFFGPGTRLTVL.

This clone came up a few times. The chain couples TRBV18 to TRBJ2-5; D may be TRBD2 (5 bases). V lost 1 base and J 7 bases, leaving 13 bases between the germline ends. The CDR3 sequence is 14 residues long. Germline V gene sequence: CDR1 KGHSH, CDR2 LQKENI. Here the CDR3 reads CASSPLADSGTQYF. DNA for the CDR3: TGTGCCAGCTCACCACTCGCGGACTCGGGGACCCAGTACTTC.

The CDR3 here is CAISEGGSGATGELFF. The CDR3 DNA is TGTGCCATCAGTGAGGGCGGTAGCGGAGCTACCGGGGAGCTGTTTTTT. The chain carries TRBV10-3 and TRBJ2-2; weak D call: TRBD2 (6 bases). The CDR3 has 16 amino acids. From germline, CDR1 is ENHRY and CDR2 SYGVKD. V was shortened by 2 bases and J by 5 bases, with 15 bases between the two germline ends.

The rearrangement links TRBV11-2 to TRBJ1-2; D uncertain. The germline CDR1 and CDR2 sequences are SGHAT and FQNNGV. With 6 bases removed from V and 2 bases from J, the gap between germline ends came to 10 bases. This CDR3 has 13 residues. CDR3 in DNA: TGTGCCAGCAGTGTCGACAAGAACTATGGCTACACCTTC. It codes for CASSVDKNYGYTF.

The CDR3, as DNA: TGTGCCAGCAGTTACTCGAACCGGGGATACAATGAGCAGTTCTTC. It is translated as CASSYSNRGYNEQFF. The chain employs TRBV6-5 and TRBJ2-1, with D possibly being TRBD2 (5 bases). There are 15 residues in the CDR3. Germline V CDR1 and CDR2: MNHEY, SVGAGI. Trimming cost V 0 bases and J 4 bases, with 10 bases left between them.

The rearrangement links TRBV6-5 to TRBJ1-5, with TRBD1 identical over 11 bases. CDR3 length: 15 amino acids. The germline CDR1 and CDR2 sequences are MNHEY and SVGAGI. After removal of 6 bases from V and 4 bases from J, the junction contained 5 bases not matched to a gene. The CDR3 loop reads CASRPDRGRNQPQHF. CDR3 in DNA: TGTGCCAGCAGACCGGACAGGGGGCGGAATCAGCCCCAGCATTTT.

The CDR3 bases are TGTGCCATCAGTGAGTGGGACAGGGGGATAAGGGGCACTGAAGCTTTCTTT. Its translation: CAISEWDRGIRGTEAFF. The V and J genes are TRBV10-3 and TRBJ1-1; the match to TRBD1 covers 11 bases. The germline V gene encodes CDR1 ENHRY and CDR2 SYGVKD. CDR3 length: 17 amino acids. J lost 4 bases, V lost 1 base, and 8 bases had no gene match.